Sequencing of this T cell receptor (beta chain) was carried out in a study of cytomegalovirus exposure and HLA in healthy donors. The study, taken as a whole, reports: It was found in a later analysis that first-cohort TCR clusters tended to co-occur in the 120 validation repertoires. Listed as cytomegalovirus-associated were 150 or so TCR beta chains.

As concerns this clone: As yet, its antigen is unknown.

The CDR3 runs to 13 residues. Trimming shortened V by 7 bases and J by 1 base, and 10 bases separated the two germline ends. Germline lookup yields CDR1 LNHDA and CDR2 SQIVND (reference sequence). Measured with immunoSEQ multiplex PCR; TCRdb has only the in-frame clones, and not every one. The table includes approximately 260,000 clones, 86% detected once. Separation from the approximately 720-subject first cohort characterized the roughly 120-subject validation cohort, to which the donors belonged. The receptor was isolated from a woman in her twenties or thirties in good health and CMV-seropositive. The sequencing input was PBMCs. J is TRBJ1-1 and V is TRBV19; possible D gene TRBD1, 6 bases. The CDR3 protein is CASIDRRNTEAFF. CDR3 DNA: TGTGCCAGTATCGACAGGAGGAACACTGAAGCTTTCTTT.